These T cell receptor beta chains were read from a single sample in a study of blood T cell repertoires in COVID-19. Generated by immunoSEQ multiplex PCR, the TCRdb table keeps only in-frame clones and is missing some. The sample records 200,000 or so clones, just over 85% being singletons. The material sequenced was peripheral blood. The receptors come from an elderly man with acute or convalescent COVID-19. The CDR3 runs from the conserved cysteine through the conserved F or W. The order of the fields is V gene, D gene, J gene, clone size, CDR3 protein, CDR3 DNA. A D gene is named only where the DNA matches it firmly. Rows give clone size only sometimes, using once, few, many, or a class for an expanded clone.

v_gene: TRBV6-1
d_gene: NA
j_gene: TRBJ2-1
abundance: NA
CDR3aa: CASSEFGRTPYNEQFF
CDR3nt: TGTGCCAGCAGTGAATTTGGACGGACTCCCTACAATGAGCAGTTCTTC

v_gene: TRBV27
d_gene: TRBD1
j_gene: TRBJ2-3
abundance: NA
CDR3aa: CASSAGTGSSTDTQYF
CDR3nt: TGTGCCAGCAGTGCCGGGACAGGGAGTAGCACAGATACGCAGTATTTT

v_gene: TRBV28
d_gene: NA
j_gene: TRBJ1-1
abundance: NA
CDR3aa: CASSLSLNTEAFF
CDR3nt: TGTGCCAGCAGTTTATCTCTGAACACTGAAGCTTTCTTT

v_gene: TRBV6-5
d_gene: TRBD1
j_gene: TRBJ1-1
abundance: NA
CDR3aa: CASIPGGGTEAFF
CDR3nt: TGTGCCAGCATCCCAGGGGGTGGGACTGAAGCTTTCTTT

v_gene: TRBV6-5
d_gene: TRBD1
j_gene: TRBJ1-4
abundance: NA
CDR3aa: CASSSRTGREKLFF
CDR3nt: TGTGCCAGCAGTTCCCGGACAGGGCGGGAAAAACTGTTTTTT

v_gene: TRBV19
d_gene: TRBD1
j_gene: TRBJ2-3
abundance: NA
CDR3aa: CASSILLGRTGRPDTQYF
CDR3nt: TGTGCCAGTAGTATCTTATTGGGTCGGACAGGGAGGCCAGATACGCAGTATTTT

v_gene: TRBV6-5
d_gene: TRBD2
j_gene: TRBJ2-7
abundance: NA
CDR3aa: CASSYSGSGSEAEQYF
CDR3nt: TGTGCCAGCAGTTACTCGGGTAGCGGGAGTGAAGCCGAGCAGTACTTC

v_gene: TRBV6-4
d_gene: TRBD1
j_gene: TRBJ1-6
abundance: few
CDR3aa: CASRQGLGSPLHF
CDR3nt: TGTGCCAGCCGACAGGGGTTAGGTTCACCCCTCCACTTT

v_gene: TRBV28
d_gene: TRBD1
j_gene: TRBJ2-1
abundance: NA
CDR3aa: CAAGTGPNEQFF
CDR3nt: TGTGCCGCCGGGACAGGGCCCAATGAGCAGTTCTTC

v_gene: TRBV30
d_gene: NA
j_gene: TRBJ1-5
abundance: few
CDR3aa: CAWARQSNQPQHF
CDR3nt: TGTGCCTGGGCTAGACAGTCCAATCAGCCCCAGCATTTT

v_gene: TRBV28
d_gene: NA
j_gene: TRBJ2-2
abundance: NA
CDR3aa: CASRQLALNTGELFF
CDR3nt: TGTGCCAGCAGGCAATTGGCCCTGAACACCGGGGAGCTGTTTTTT

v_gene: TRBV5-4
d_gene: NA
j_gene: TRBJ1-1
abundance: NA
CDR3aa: CASSLAPVNTEAFF
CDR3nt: TGTGCCAGCAGCTTGGCCCCGGTGAACACTGAAGCTTTCTTT

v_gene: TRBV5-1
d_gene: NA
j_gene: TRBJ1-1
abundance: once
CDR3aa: CASPLRKRESEAFF
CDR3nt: TGCGCCAGCCCGTTGAGAAAAAGGGAGAGTGAAGCTTTCTTT

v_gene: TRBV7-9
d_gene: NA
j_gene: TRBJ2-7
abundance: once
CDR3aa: CASSLQDGAYEQYF
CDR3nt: TGTGCCAGCAGCCTACAGGATGGGGCCTACGAGCAGTACTTC

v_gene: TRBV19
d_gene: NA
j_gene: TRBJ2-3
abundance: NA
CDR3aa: CASSPQTSTDTQYF
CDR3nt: TGTGCCAGTAGTCCCCAGACAAGCACAGATACGCAGTATTTT

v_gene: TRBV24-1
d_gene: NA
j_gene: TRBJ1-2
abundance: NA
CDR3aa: CATSDAVWGYTF
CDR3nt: TGTGCCACCAGTGATGCGGTTTGGGGCTACACCTTC

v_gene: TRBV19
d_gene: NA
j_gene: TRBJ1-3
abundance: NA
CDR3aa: CASRAGSSGNTIYF
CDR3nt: TGTGCCAGTAGAGCGGGTAGCTCTGGAAACACCATATATTTT

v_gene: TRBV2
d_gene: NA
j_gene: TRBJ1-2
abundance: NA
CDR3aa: CASSPFGQLNYGYTF
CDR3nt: TGTGCCAGCAGCCCCTTCGGACAGCTTAACTATGGCTACACCTTC

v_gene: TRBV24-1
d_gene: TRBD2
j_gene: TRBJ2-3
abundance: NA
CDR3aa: CATSVWTSGTDTQYF
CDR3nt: TGTGCCACCAGTGTTTGGACTAGCGGCACAGATACGCAGTATTTT

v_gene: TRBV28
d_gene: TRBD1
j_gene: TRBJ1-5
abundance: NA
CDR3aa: CASRRTGLQHF
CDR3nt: TGTGCCAGCAGAAGGACAGGCCTCCAGCATTTT

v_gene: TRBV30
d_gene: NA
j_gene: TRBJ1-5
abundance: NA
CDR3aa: CAWEQGYNQPQHF
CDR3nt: TGTGCCTGGGAACAGGGATACAATCAGCCCCAGCATTTT

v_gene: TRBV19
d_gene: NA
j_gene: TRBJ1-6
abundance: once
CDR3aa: CASSIGAGGINSPLHF
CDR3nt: TGTGCCAGTAGTATCGGGGCCGGGGGGATTAATTCACCCCTCCACTTT

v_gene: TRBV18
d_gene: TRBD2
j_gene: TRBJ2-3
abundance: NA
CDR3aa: CASSSDRGIGLADTDTQYF
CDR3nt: TGTGCCAGCTCATCAGACAGGGGCATAGGACTAGCGGACACAGATACGCAGTATTTT

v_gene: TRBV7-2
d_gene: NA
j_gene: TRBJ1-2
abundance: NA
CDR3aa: CASSPHRANYGYTF
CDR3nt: TGTGCCAGCAGCCCTCACAGGGCGAACTATGGCTACACCTTC

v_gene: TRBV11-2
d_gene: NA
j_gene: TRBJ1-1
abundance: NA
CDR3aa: CASSFNRENTEAFF
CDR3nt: TGTGCCAGCAGCTTTAACAGGGAGAACACTGAAGCTTTCTTT

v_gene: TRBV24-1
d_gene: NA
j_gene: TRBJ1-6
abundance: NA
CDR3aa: CATSGGANSPLHF
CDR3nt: TGTGCCACCAGTGGAGGTGCTAATTCACCCCTCCACTTT

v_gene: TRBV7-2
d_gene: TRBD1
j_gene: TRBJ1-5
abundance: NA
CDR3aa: CASSQQGADQPQHF
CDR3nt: TGTGCCAGCAGCCAACAGGGGGCGGATCAGCCCCAGCATTTT

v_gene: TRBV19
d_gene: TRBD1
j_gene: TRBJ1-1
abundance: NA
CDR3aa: CASTSDRGRGEAFF
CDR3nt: TGTGCCAGTACCTCGGACAGGGGGCGCGGTGAAGCTTTCTTT

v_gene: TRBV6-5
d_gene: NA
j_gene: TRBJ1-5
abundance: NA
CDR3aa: CASSWEGNQPQHF
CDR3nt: TGTGCCAGTAGCTGGGAGGGCAATCAGCCCCAGCATTTT

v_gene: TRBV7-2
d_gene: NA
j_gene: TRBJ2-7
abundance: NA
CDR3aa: CASSLGGSGTYEQYF
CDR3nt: TGTGCCAGCAGCTTAGGGGGTAGCGGAACCTACGAGCAGTACTTC

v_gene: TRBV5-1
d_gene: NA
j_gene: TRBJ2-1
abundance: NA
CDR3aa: CASSLAGSKGNEQFF
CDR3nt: TGCGCCAGCAGCTTGGCCGGGAGCAAGGGCAATGAGCAGTTCTTC

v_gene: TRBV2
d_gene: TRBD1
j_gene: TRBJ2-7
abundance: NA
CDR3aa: CASSYTSGTDSYEQYF
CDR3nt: TGTGCCAGCAGCTACACTTCCGGGACAGACTCCTACGAGCAGTACTTC

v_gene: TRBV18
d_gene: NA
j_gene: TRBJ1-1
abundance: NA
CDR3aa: CASSPVMNTEAFF
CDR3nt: TGTGCCAGCTCACCAGTAATGAACACTGAAGCTTTCTTT